This TCR beta chain was profiled in a study of PD-1 blockade in classical Hodgkin lymphoma. Time point indicated: newly diagnosed, previously untreated cHL patient sample. Investigators isolated CD4+ T cells from thawed PBMCs through magnetic negative selection. What served as comparison were PBMCs in newly diagnosed, untreated classical Hodgkin lymphoma. Libraries were prepared by immunoSEQ multiplex PCR; TCRdb keeps only in-frame clonotypes and omits some of them. This sample yields around 16,000 clones, of which about 82% are seen a single time; 0.7% to 0.85% belongs to the top ten. The CDR3 extends over 15 amino acids. The V segment lost 6 bases and the J segment 4 bases; nucleotides outside the gene matches: 8. Per germline, CDR1 MNHNY and CDR2 SVGAGI (reference sequence). This clone was seen a handful of times. Its antigen is as yet unknown. General observations from the study: Newly diagnosed patients reportedly trailed healthy donors in baseline TCR diversity. Possible causes of repertoire differences, disease activity or prior therapy, remain undefined.

The source of this sequence is a human donor with classical Hodgkin lymphoma. The rearrangement uses TRBV6-6 and TRBJ2-1, with 8 nucleotides matching TRBD1. Sample: CD4+ T cells from blood. The CDR3 bases are TGTGCCAGCAGAATCCCGACAGGGGAGTACAATGAGCAGTTCTTC. It yields the protein CASRIPTGEYNEQFF.